The 19 T cell receptor beta chains presented below share a single source sample, sequenced in a study of blood T cells in healthy people across ages (dated by TCRdb to between 2014 and 2017). The library was prepared using 5' RACE. The instrument was an Illumina HiSeq 2500. A second about 7 to 12 cycle PCR used a sample-barcoded 5' primer and a J-beta primer mix. TCRdb ran its own pipeline on the public reads, namely fastp trimming at Q25 and MiXCR clone calling, and kept in-frame beta chains. Identical CDR3 proteins give one entry, which carries the most common genes and DNA. Here the sample has some 1.5 million distinct CDR3 sequences; about 30% occur a single time. The top ten hold about 8% of the sample. The specimen sequenced was blood. The receptor source for this set is a woman between 25 and 40 years old in good health.

To note about this clonotype: A junction end diverges from the germline sequence, so it may reflect a read error. J is TRBJ1-1 and V is TRBV15; TRBD1 might be the D (6 bases). From germline, CDR1 is LNHNV and CDR2 YYDKDF (reference sequence). This CDR3 has 13 amino acids. The chain's CDR3 is CATSRVGDTGAFF. CDR3 coding DNA: TGTGCCACCAGCAGAGTCGGGGACACTGGAGCTTTCTTT.

This clonotype was seen many times. The chain is built from TRBV3-1 and TRBJ2-7; weak D call: TRBD2 (6 bases). Trimming cost V 0 bases and J 6 bases, with 18 bases left between them. The CDR3 is 16 amino acids. Germline values: CDR1 LGHDT, CDR2 YNNKEL (reference sequence). In DNA, the CDR3 is TGTGCCAGCAGCCAAGATCGGGCGGGAACCCTAATCGAGCAGTACTTC. The encoded protein is CASSQDRAGTLIEQYF.

The chain combines TRBV12-3 or TRBV12-4 with TRBJ1-2; perhaps TRBD1 as D (6 bases). Trimming took 8 bases from V and 1 from J, leaving 11 bases between them. The CDR3 extends over 13 amino acids. As DNA, the CDR3 is TGTGCCAGCGGACAGACAGTTAACTATGGCTACACCTTC. It yields the protein CASGQTVNYGYTF.

As for this clonotype: A much larger clone is a single base away; this may be a read error. V is TRBV5-1 and J is TRBJ2-5, with D possibly matching TRBD1 (5 bases). V lost 3 bases, J lost 2 bases, and 11 bases lay in between. CDR1 and CDR2 (germline): SGHRS, YFSETQ. The length of the CDR3 is 14 residues. The CDR3, as DNA: TGCGCCAGCAGCTGGGAAGGGGTGCAAGAGACCCAGTACTTC. It yields the protein CASSWEGVQETQYF. The full variable domain, rest sourced from reference TRBV5-1 and TRBJ2-5, is KAGVTQTPRYLIKTRGQQVTLSCSPISGHRSVSWYQQTPGQGLQFLFEYFSETQRNKGNFPGRFSGRQFSNSRSEMNVSTLELGDSALYLCASSWEGVQETQYFGPGTRLLVL.

In this sample, this clonotype turned up a few times. CDR3 nucleotide sequence: TGCAGTGCTAGAGATGCGACACTTCCTAGCACAGATACGCAGTATTTT. Translating it yields CSARDATLPSTDTQYF. The J gene is TRBJ2-3, the V gene TRBV20-1; D gene uncertain. This CDR3 contains 16 residues. Trimming took off 0 bases at V and 0 bases at J, with 13 bases between the two ends. CDR1 and CDR2 from the germline V gene are DFQATT and SNEGSKA (reference sequence).

The CDR3 DNA follows: TGTGCCAGCAGCGGCTCGACAGGAGGGGCTTTCTTT. It codes for CASSGSTGGAFF. The V gene is TRBV3-1, the J gene TRBJ1-1, with a weak D call TRBD1 (6 bases). Germline V gives CDR1 LGHDT, CDR2 YNNKEL (reference sequence). Trimming stripped 5 bases from V and 11 bases from J, with 15 bases between. CDR3 length: 12 amino acids. The full variable domain, in which reference TRBV3-1 and TRBJ1-1 provide the parts outside the CDR3, is DTAVSQTPKYLVTQMGNDKSIKCEQNLGHDTMYWYKQDSKKFLKIMFSYNNKELIINETVPNRFSPKSPDKAHLNLHINSLELGDSAVYFCASSGSTGGAFFGQGTRLTVV.

As to this clonotype: A clone one base away is much larger, so this may be a read error. This chain connects TRBV12-3 or TRBV12-4 to TRBJ2-4; TRBD2 might be the D (5 bases). V lost 0 bases to trimming and J lost 4 bases, with 7 bases between them. The CDR3 length is 14 residues. Written as DNA, the CDR3 is TGTGCCAGCAGTTTAGCGAGGGTGAAAAACATTCAGTACTTC. Translation: CASSLARVKNIQYF.

In regard to this clonotype: The junction departs from the called germline gene at one end, perhaps through a read error. The chain recombines TRBV7-2 with TRBJ2-3, with 7 bases lining up with TRBD2. The CDR3 runs 14 residues. Germline V gene sequence: CDR1 SGHTA, CDR2 FQGNSA. The CDR3 bases are TGTGTCAGCAGCTCCTCACGGGGGGTGGATACGCAGTATTTT. It codes for CVSSSSRGVDTQYF.

This clonotype was seen just once. The gene calls are TRBV2 and TRBJ1-1; no firm D call. The V and J ends lost 6 bases and 4 bases respectively, with 15 bases between them. Germline V gene data show CDR1 as SNHLY and CDR2 as FYNNEI. The CDR3 contains 14 residues. In DNA, the CDR3 is TGTGCCAGCAGGCCCACGGCGGTAGGCACTGAAGCTTTCTTT. It is translated as CASRPTAVGTEAFF.

This clonotype was observed a handful of times. This sequence joins TRBV28 and TRBJ2-5, with 12 bases identical to TRBD2. CDR1 and CDR2 (germline): MDHEN, SYDVKM. The CDR3 has 17 residues. With 3 bases clipped from V and 4 bases from J, the junction kept 9 bases outside the gene matches. This CDR3 is CASSLALLAGGLETQYF. The CDR3 DNA reads TGTGCCAGCAGTTTGGCCCTGCTAGCGGGGGGGTTAGAGACCCAGTACTTC.

The V and J genes are TRBV30 and TRBJ1-1; D uncertain. This CDR3 region has 11 residues. The V gene's germline CDR1 is GTSNPN and CDR2 SVGIG (reference sequence). This CDR3 reads CAVGMNTEAFF. As DNA, the CDR3 is TGTGCTGTGGGCATGAACACTGAAGCTTTCTTT.

Details on this clonotype: Given a much more abundant clone one base away, this may be a read error. J is TRBJ2-3 and V is TRBV20-1; no definite D call. Germline lookup yields CDR1 DFQATT and CDR2 SNEGSKA (reference sequence). This CDR3 is built from 13 residues. The CDR3 protein is CSAPRSVPDTRYF. DNA for the CDR3: TGCAGTGCCCCCCGCTCGGTCCCAGATACGCGGTATTTT.

This clonotype was recorded at least ten times. V usage is TRBV29-1 and J usage is TRBJ2-7; tentatively, D is TRBD1 (6 bases). This CDR3 region has 14 residues. With 5 bases removed from V and 3 bases from J, the gap between germline ends came to 17 bases. Per the germline V gene, CDR1 is SQVTM and CDR2 is ANQGSEA. The CDR3 region is CSVLPEDSYYEQYF. Here the CDR3 DNA reads TGCAGCGTTCTCCCCGAGGACAGCTACTACGAGCAGTACTTC.

This chain links TRBV20-1 with TRBJ2-1; TRBD2 agrees at 10 bases. From germline, CDR1 is DFQATT and CDR2 SNEGSKA (reference sequence). V shed 0 bases, J shed 8 bases, and the junction held 7 bases outside the gene matches. The CDR3 has 15 amino acids. The CDR3 bases are TGCAGTGCTAGAGACCCACAGCGGGGGGGACATGAGCAGTTCTTC. This sequence encodes CSARDPQRGGHEQFF.

This clonotype was detected a few times. CDR3 DNA sequence: TGTGCCAGCACCCAGACGAGCTATAATTCACCCCTCCACTTT. Residues: CASTQTSYNSPLHF. This sequence joins TRBV2 and TRBJ1-6; D call uncertain. The V end was cut by 7 bases, the J end by 3 bases, with 10 bases between. The CDR3 contains 14 residues. CDR1 is SNHLY and CDR2 is FYNNEI in the germline V gene.

The sample holds many counts of this clonotype. This chain uses TRBV29-1 with TRBJ1-2; 7 bases agree with TRBD1. This CDR3 is 13 amino acids long. From germline, CDR1 is SQVTM and CDR2 ANQGSEA. J lost 1 base, V lost 4 bases, and 3 bases had no gene match. CDR3 protein: CSVAGQSNYGYTF. DNA for the CDR3: TGCAGCGTTGCGGGACAGAGTAACTATGGCTACACCTTC.

This clonotype was seen a few times. This chain links TRBV6-9 with TRBJ2-5; D call uncertain. Trimming removed 0 bases from V and 5 bases from J, with 7 bases in between. Germline loops: CDR1 MNHGY, CDR2 SVAAGI. The CDR3 has 13 amino acids. The CDR3 sequence is CASSYSRMETQYF. In DNA form, the CDR3 reads TGTGCCAGCAGTTATTCGAGGATGGAGACCCAGTACTTC.

V usage is TRBV6-6 and J usage is TRBJ2-1; D is unresolved. The CDR3 covers 13 residues. The V and J ends lost 8 bases and 0 bases respectively, with 8 bases between them. The germline gives CDR1 MNHNY, CDR2 SVGAGI (reference sequence). The CDR3 sequence: CASGYTSYNEQFF. CDR3 nucleotide sequence: TGTGCCAGCGGCTATACCTCCTACAATGAGCAGTTCTTC.

Of note for this clonotype: A single base separates this from a much larger clone, so it may be a read error. The chain links TRBV12-3 or TRBV12-4 to TRBJ2-7; TRBD1 aligns across 9 bases. The CDR3 is 13 amino acids. V shed 7 bases, J shed 3 bases, and the junction held 4 bases outside the gene matches. The CDR3: CASNRDRDYEQYF. CDR3 sequence (DNA): TGTGCCAGCAACCGGGACAGGGACTACGAGCAGTACTTC.